The 9 T cell receptor beta chains below were found in one sample sequenced in a study of shared clonotypes between healthy human individuals. Clones were sequenced by immunoSEQ multiplex PCR, and TCRdb holds only the in-frame ones, with some missing. The profile shows some 790,000 clones, approximately 77% of them singletons. Sequencing used memory CD4+ T cells sorted from blood. Specified subset: CD45RA-negative fraction. These receptor sequences come from a woman in her 30s in good health.

This clone was observed a few times. The chain couples TRBV10-3 to TRBJ1-2; D is uncertain. The ends were cut back, 2 bases at V and 6 bases at J, with 13 bases in the middle. The CDR3 runs to 14 residues. Per the germline V gene, CDR1 is ENHRY and CDR2 is SYGVKD. CDR3 bases: TGTGCCATCAGTGAGGGCCCGTCCCTGGATGGCTACACCTTC. Protein product: CAISEGPSLDGYTF.

The chain links TRBV5-1 to TRBJ2-1; 9 bases are a match to TRBD1. Germline V CDR1 and CDR2: SGHRS, YFSETQ. The CDR3 runs 15 residues. The V segment lost 3 bases and the J segment 4 bases; nucleotides outside the gene matches: 5. The CDR3 region is CASSSLTGGYNEQFF. The CDR3 DNA follows: TGCGCCAGCAGCTCCCTGACAGGGGGGTACAATGAGCAGTTCTTC.

The chain joins TRBV7-9 to TRBJ2-5; D gene unclear. This CDR3 is 13 amino acids long. Trimming removed 5 bases from V and 5 bases from J, with 12 bases in between. Germline values: CDR1 SEHNR, CDR2 FQNEAQ (reference sequence). The CDR3, as DNA: TGTGCCAGCAGCCAATATGGATGGGAGACCCAGTACTTC. Translating it yields CASSQYGWETQYF.

This clone was seen only a few times. The chain couples TRBV25-1 to TRBJ2-2; D is unclear. CDR1 is MGHDK, CDR2 SYGVNS, per germline. The CDR3 has 13 residues. The V end lost 4 bases, the J end lost 7 bases, and 10 bases lay between the germline ends. The DNA of the CDR3 is TGTGCCAGCAGTGGGAACTGGGACGGGGAGCTGTTTTTT. This encodes CASSGNWDGELFF.

The rearrangement uses TRBV9 and TRBJ2-1; tentatively, D is TRBD2 (5 bases). Between the trimmed V and J ends, which lost 0 bases and 0 bases, there was a span of 7 bases. This CDR3 has 15 residues. The germline CDR1 and CDR2 sequences are SGDLS and YYNGEE. The CDR3 sequence is CASSVVGSSYNEQFF. The CDR3 DNA follows: TGTGCCAGCAGCGTAGTGGGGAGCTCCTACAATGAGCAGTTCTTC.

The chain couples TRBV2 to TRBJ2-5; possible D gene TRBD1, 5 bases. The CDR3 has 14 residues. With 7 bases removed from V and 3 bases from J, the gap between germline ends came to 15 bases. CDR1 is SNHLY, CDR2 FYNNEI, per germline. The CDR3 reads CASTGSIGKETQYF. The CDR3 nucleotides are TGTGCCAGCACAGGGTCGATAGGAAAAGAGACCCAGTACTTC.

The chain links TRBV19 to TRBJ2-1; D possibly corresponds to TRBD2 (5 bases). CDR3 length: 15 residues. The germline V gene has CDR1 LNHDA and CDR2 SQIVND (reference sequence). V shed 7 bases and J shed 0 bases, with 13 bases lying between them. The CDR3: CASTRAVSSYNEQFF. The CDR3 DNA sequence: TGTGCCAGTACCCGAGCGGTAAGCTCCTACAATGAGCAGTTCTTC.

This chain uses TRBV7-8 with TRBJ1-5; D is unresolved. Trimming removed 5 bases from V and 8 bases from J, with 19 bases in between. The CDR3 extends over 15 amino acids. Germline assignment: CDR1 SGHVS and CDR2 FQNEAQ. The CDR3 sequence: CASSPSRSALEPQHF. The CDR3 coding sequence is TGTGCCAGCAGCCCGAGCAGGTCAGCTTTGGAGCCCCAGCATTTT. The whole variable domain, remainder taken from reference TRBV7-8 and TRBJ1-5, is GAGVSQSPRYKVAKRGQDVALRCDPISGHVSLFWYQQALGQGPEFLTYFQNEAQLDKSGLPSDRFFAERPEGSVSTLKIQRTQQEDSAVYLCASSPSRSALEPQHFGDGTRLSIL.

About this clone: This may be a read error, as it is one base from a much larger clone. The same CDR3 also results from other DNA sequences found in this sample. The chain joins TRBV2 to TRBJ1-3; possible D gene TRBD1, 5 bases. The CDR3 consists of 15 residues. Trimming took off 2 bases at V and 0 bases at J, with 8 bases between the two ends. Germline V gene sequence: CDR1 SNHLY, CDR2 FYNNEI. The CDR3 DNA reads TGTGCCAGCAGTGAAAGACAGTTCTCTGGAAACACCATATATTTT. Translated, it gives CASSERQFSGNTIYF.